This T cell receptor beta chain emerged from a study of cytomegalovirus exposure and HLA in healthy donors. All donors participated as healthy donors of bone marrow. It was with 60 Vbeta and 13 Jbeta primers that the PCR ran. Profiling relied on immunoSEQ multiplex PCR, and the TCRdb table lists in-frame clones only, not all of them. The sample yields under 200,000 clones, about 80% seen once. The count of this clone is one. The antigen remains undetermined. Findings and limits, study-wide: Researchers reported from a later analysis that most CMV-associated TCR beta chains appeared HLA-restricted. The sole available immune exposure information was CMV serostatus. Reports state that TCR beta sequences accurately predicted most subjects' HLA-A and HLA-B alleles.

The junction had 9 bases not matched to a gene; V was cut back by 4 bases and J by 4 bases. Germline CDR1 is SEHNR and CDR2 is FQNEAQ (reference sequence). The CDR3 is made up of 15 amino acids. This TCR was sampled from a man between 18 and 35 years old in good health and CMV-seropositive. Sequenced input: PBMCs. This chain uses TRBV7-9 with TRBJ1-2, with 7 bases matching TRBD1. DNA for the CDR3: TGTGCCAGCAGCTATACAGGGGCGGATGGCTATGGCTACACCTTC. Protein sequence: CASSYTGADGYGYTF. The full variable domain, completed using reference TRBV7-9 and TRBJ1-2, is DTGVSQNPRHKITKRGQNVTFRCDPISEHNRLYWYRQTLGQGPEFLTYFQNEAQLEKSRLLSDRFSAERPKGSFSTLEIQRTEQGDSAMYLCASSYTGADGYGYTFGSGTRLTVV.